Below are 16 T cell receptor beta chains sequenced from a single sample in a study of CD8 T cells in ankylosing spondylitis. TCRdb re-called the 5' RACE reads through MiXCR, storing one row per CDR3 protein. The data hold about 250,000 distinct CDR3 sequences, with roughly 25% observed a single time. Sequenced input: blood, either unsorted or a sorted T cell fraction (not recorded which). Every receptor here comes from a male donor with ankylosing spondylitis or in good health (not recorded which).

The chain joins TRBV19 to TRBJ2-7; D is perhaps TRBD1 (6 bases). The CDR3 runs to 14 residues. V dropped 3 bases and J dropped 0 bases, with 9 bases sitting between them. CDR1 is LNHDA, CDR2 SQIVND, per germline (reference sequence). The CDR3 sequence: CASSMRTVSYEQYF. The CDR3 DNA reads as TGTGCCAGTAGTATGCGGACAGTCTCCTACGAGCAGTACTTC.

This clonotype was found many times. The chain carries TRBV3-1 and TRBJ2-3, with TRBD2 as a possible D gene (5 bases). Germline V gene data show CDR1 as LGHDT and CDR2 as YNNKEL (reference sequence). The CDR3 contains 12 residues. V was cut by 5 bases and J by 10 bases, with 13 bases left in between. The CDR3 sequence is CASSFRTPPQYF. Here the CDR3 DNA reads TGTGCCAGCAGCTTCAGGACTCCGCCGCAGTATTTT.

This clonotype was counted at least ten times. J is TRBJ1-2 and V is TRBV5-1; no firm D call. This CDR3 has 17 residues. V was clipped by 2 bases and J by 4 bases, with 21 bases between them. The germline CDR1 and CDR2 sequences are SGHRS and YFSETQ. The CDR3 here is CASSFGSMARRGYGYTF. CDR3 in DNA: TGCGCCAGCAGCTTCGGTAGTATGGCCCGGCGGGGCTATGGCTACACCTTC.

The rearrangement uses TRBV12-3 or TRBV12-4 and TRBJ2-3; D is unresolved. Between the trimmed V and J ends, which lost 7 bases and 4 bases, there was a span of 12 bases. CDR3 length equals 13 residues. The CDR3, as DNA: TGTGCCAGCACCCCGGGCCCTGCAGATACGCAGTATTTT. Translating it yields CASTPGPADTQYF.

This clonotype was recorded at least ten times. The rearrangement uses TRBV20-1 and TRBJ1-5, with 7 bases fitting TRBD1. From germline, CDR1 is DFQATT and CDR2 SNEGSKA (reference sequence). V trimming: 3 bases; J trimming: 1 base; junction bases outside the gene matches: 3. The CDR3 covers 14 residues. The chain's CDR3 is CSARGTASNQPQHF. The CDR3 nucleotides read TGCAGTGCTAGGGGGACAGCGAGCAATCAGCCCCAGCATTTT.

The genes are TRBV15 and TRBJ1-1; D not resolved. This CDR3 is built from 13 residues. V dropped 1 base and J dropped 1 base, with 4 bases sitting between them. Germline CDR1 reads LNHNV; CDR2 reads YYDKDF (reference sequence). The CDR3: CATSRAPNTEAFF. In nucleotides, the CDR3 is TGTGCCACCAGCAGAGCTCCGAACACTGAAGCTTTCTTT.

This clonotype occurred a few times. The genes are TRBV20-1 and TRBJ2-7, with D possibly TRBD2 on 6 matching bases. Germline CDR1 DFQATT, CDR2 SNEGSKA (reference sequence). Trimming cost V 0 bases and J 0 bases, with 15 bases left between them. The CDR3 contains 16 residues. CDR3 residues: CSARDYGREISYEQYF. CDR3 nucleotides: TGCAGTGCTAGAGATTATGGCCGGGAGATCTCCTACGAGCAGTACTTC.

This clonotype was seen many times. The rearrangement links TRBV20-1 to TRBJ2-7; no definite D call. Trimming stripped 3 bases from V and 1 base from J, with 4 bases between. CDR3 length: 11 residues. Germline CDR1 reads DFQATT; CDR2 reads SNEGSKA (reference sequence). CDR3 amino acids: CSARKSYEQYF. Here the CDR3 DNA reads TGCAGTGCTAGGAAGTCCTACGAGCAGTACTTC.

This clonotype showed up just once. The chain carries TRBV20-1 and TRBJ2-1, with D possibly TRBD2 on 6 matching bases. The CDR3 has 11 amino acids. Germline CDR1 reads DFQATT; CDR2 reads SNEGSKA (reference sequence). The V end lost 4 bases, the J end lost 9 bases, and 10 bases lay between the germline ends. CDR3 protein: CSAMMGGEQFF. Here the CDR3 DNA reads TGCAGTGCTATGATGGGGGGTGAGCAGTTCTTC.

This clonotype appeared once. The chain employs TRBV7-9 and TRBJ2-1; D is perhaps TRBD2 (5 bases). The V end lost 5 bases, the J end lost 2 bases, and 13 bases lay between the germline ends. This CDR3 is built from 15 residues. The germline V gene has CDR1 SEHNR and CDR2 FQNEAQ (reference sequence). The CDR3 is CASSPPPGAYNEQFF. CDR3 nucleotide sequence: TGTGCCAGCAGCCCGCCTCCCGGGGCCTACAATGAGCAGTTCTTC.

This clonotype was detected ten times or more. The chain carries TRBV20-1 and TRBJ1-5; perhaps TRBD1 as D (5 bases). This CDR3 has 13 residues. Germline V gene lookup returns CDR1 DFQATT and CDR2 SNEGSKA (reference sequence). V was cut by 1 base and J by 6 bases, with 10 bases left in between. The CDR3 spells CSARGQGGQPQHF. The CDR3 nucleotides are TGCAGTGCTAGAGGGCAGGGAGGTCAGCCCCAGCATTTT.

This clonotype was recorded a few times. The rearrangement joins TRBV20-1 to TRBJ2-2, with 7 bases that match TRBD1. The junction had 12 bases not matched to a gene; V was cut back by 8 bases and J by 0 bases. Germline V gives CDR1 DFQATT, CDR2 SNEGSKA (reference sequence). CDR3 size: 16 residues. The CDR3 reads CSIPGTVFSNTGELFF. In DNA form, the CDR3 reads TGCAGTATCCCAGGGACAGTATTTTCGAACACCGGGGAGCTGTTTTTT.

This clonotype was detected only once. The rearrangement joins TRBV10-1 to TRBJ2-3; no clear D. V was shortened by 5 bases and J by 10 bases, with 16 bases between the two germline ends. This CDR3 contains 13 residues. The V gene's germline CDR1 is WNHNN and CDR2 SYGVQD (reference sequence). In DNA form, the CDR3 reads TGCGCCAGCAGTCCCGACACAAGCAGTCCGCAGTATTTT. It encodes CASSPDTSSPQYF.

The chain links TRBV2 to TRBJ1-3, with unresolved D. Germline values: CDR1 SNHLY, CDR2 FYNNEI. This CDR3 has 15 residues. The V end was cut by 2 bases, the J end by 7 bases, with 15 bases between. CDR3 loop: CASSERTLDPNTIYF. DNA for the CDR3: TGTGCCAGCAGTGAAAGGACCCTGGACCCGAACACCATATATTTT.

The chain carries TRBV20-1 and TRBJ2-5; no clear D gene. Trimming stripped 5 bases from V and 2 bases from J, with 12 bases between. Germline V gene sequence: CDR1 DFQATT, CDR2 SNEGSKA (reference sequence). CDR3 size: 13 residues. The CDR3 DNA reads as TGCAGTGCTTCCCGGACGATACAAGAGACCCAGTACTTC. Translated: CSASRTIQETQYF.

This clonotype was seen ten or more times. The V call is TRBV20-1, the J call TRBJ2-7, with D unresolved. The germline V gene has CDR1 DFQATT and CDR2 SNEGSKA (reference sequence). Trimming took off 6 bases at V and 8 bases at J, with 11 bases between the two ends. This CDR3 is 10 amino acids long. CDR3 region: CSAALTQQYF. The DNA for the CDR3 is TGCAGTGCCGCTCTTACGCAGCAGTACTTC.